These T cell receptor beta chains were read from a single sample in a study of blood T cell repertoires in COVID-19. Method: immunoSEQ multiplex PCR; TCRdb's copy keeps in-frame clones and lacks some. The repertoire includes over 150,000 clones, approximately 88% of them detected once, and more than 7% sits in the top ten. What was sequenced was peripheral blood. Every receptor here comes from a woman older than 75 with active or convalescent COVID-19. The CDR3 runs from the conserved cysteine through the conserved F or W. The order of the fields is CDR3 protein, CDR3 DNA, D gene, clone size, J gene, CDR3 length, V gene. D genes are given only for firm matches. Not all rows give a size; the values are once, few, many and, for expanded clones, a class.

CASSPGQKEAFF	TGTGCCAGCAGCCCCGGACAGAAAGAAGCTTTCTTT	.	.	TRBJ1-1	12	TRBV9
CASSLSTPGQYNEQFF	TGCGCCAGCAGCTTGAGCACTCCCGGACAGTACAATGAGCAGTTCTTC	.	.	TRBJ2-1	16	TRBV5-1
CASSFGTDSGYTF	TGTGCCAGCAGTTTCGGGACAGACAGTGGCTACACCTTC	TRBD1	many	TRBJ1-2	13	TRBV6-5
CASSPQGGASPLHF	TGTGCCAGCAGCCCCCAGGGGGGCGCATCACCCCTCCACTTT	TRBD1	.	TRBJ1-6	14	TRBV9
CASSQDRGSNEKLFF	TGCGCCAGCAGCCAAGATCGGGGATCTAATGAAAAACTGTTTTTT	.	once	TRBJ1-4	15	TRBV4-3
CASSEKTGLEQYF	TGTGCCAGCAGTGAGAAGACAGGCCTGGAGCAGTACTTC	.	.	TRBJ2-7	13	TRBV6-4
CASGFTGSGELFF	TGTGCTAGTGGTTTTACGGGGTCCGGGGAGCTGTTTTTT	.	.	TRBJ2-2	13	TRBV12-5
CASSLSTGGSDTQYF	TGTGCTAGCAGCTTATCGACAGGGGGCTCAGATACGCAGTATTTT	TRBD1	.	TRBJ2-3	15	TRBV7-7
CASSLSPYRGQGYTEAFF	TGTGCCAGCAGCTTATCCCCCTATCGGGGACAGGGGTACACTGAAGCTTTCTTT	TRBD1	few	TRBJ1-1	18	TRBV7-2
CASSVALLAGDNEQFF	TGTGCCAGCAGCGTAGCTTTGCTAGCGGGGGACAATGAGCAGTTCTTC	TRBD2	.	TRBJ2-1	16	TRBV9
CASSAPGTGGLYNEQFF	TGTGCCAGCAGTGCTCCCGGGACAGGGGGCCTCTACAATGAGCAGTTCTTC	TRBD1	.	TRBJ2-1	17	TRBV27
CASSGREVTPLHF	TGTGCCAGTAGCGGCAGGGAAGTTACACCCCTCCACTTT	.	.	TRBJ1-6	13	TRBV19
CASTAETGVTEAFF	TGCGCCAGCACCGCAGAGACAGGGGTGACTGAAGCTTTCTTT	TRBD1	.	TRBJ1-1	14	TRBV10-1